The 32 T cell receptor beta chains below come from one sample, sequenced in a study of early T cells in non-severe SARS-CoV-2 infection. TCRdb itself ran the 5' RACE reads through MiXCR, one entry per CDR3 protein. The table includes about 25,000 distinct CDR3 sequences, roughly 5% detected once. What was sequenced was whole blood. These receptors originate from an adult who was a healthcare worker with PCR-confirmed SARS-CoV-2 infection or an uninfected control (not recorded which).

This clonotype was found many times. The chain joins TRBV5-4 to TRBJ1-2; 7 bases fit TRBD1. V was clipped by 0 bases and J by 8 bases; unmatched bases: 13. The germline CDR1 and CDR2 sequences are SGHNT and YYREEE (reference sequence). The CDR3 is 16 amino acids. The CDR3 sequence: CASSLAEGARFGGYTF. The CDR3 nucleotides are TGTGCCAGCAGCTTGGCCGAGGGGGCGCGGTTCGGCGGCTACACCTTC.

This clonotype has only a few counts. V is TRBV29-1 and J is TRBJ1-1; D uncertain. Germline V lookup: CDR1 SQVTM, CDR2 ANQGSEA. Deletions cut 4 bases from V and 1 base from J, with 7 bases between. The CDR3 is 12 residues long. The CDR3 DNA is TGCAGCGTTGTGGAGGCGAACACTGAAGCTTTCTTT. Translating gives CSVVEANTEAFF.

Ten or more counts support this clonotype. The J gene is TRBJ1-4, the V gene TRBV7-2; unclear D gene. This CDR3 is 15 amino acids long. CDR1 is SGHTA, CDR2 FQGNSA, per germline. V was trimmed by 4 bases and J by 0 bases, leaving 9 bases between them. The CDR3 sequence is CASSSQRSTNEKLFF. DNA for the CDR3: TGTGCCAGCAGCTCCCAGCGATCAACTAATGAAAAACTGTTTTTT.

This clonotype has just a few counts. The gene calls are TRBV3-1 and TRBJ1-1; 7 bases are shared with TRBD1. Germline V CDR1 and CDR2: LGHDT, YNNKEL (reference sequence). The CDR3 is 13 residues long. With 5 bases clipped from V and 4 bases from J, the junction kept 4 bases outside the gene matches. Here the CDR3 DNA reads TGTGCCAGCAGCGACAGGGACCCCACTGAAGCTTTCTTT. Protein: CASSDRDPTEAFF.

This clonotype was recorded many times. The CDR3 sequence: CAWSKQGWEKLFF. Written as DNA, the CDR3 is TGTGCCTGGAGTAAGCAGGGATGGGAAAAACTGTTTTTT. J is TRBJ1-4 and V is TRBV30, with D possibly TRBD1 on 5 matching bases. The CDR3 has 13 amino acids. Trimming took off 2 bases at V and 8 bases at J, with 12 bases between the two ends. CDR1 and CDR2 (germline): GTSNPN, SVGIG (reference sequence).

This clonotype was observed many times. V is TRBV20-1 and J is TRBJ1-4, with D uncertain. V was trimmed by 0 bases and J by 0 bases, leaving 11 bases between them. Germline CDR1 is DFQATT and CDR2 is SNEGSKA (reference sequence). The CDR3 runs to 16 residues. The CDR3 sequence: CSARDYRAATNEKLFF. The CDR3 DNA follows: TGCAGTGCTAGAGATTATCGGGCTGCAACTAATGAAAAACTGTTTTTT.

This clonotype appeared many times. Here the CDR3 DNA reads TGTGCCAGCAGCTCGATGGAACTAGCGGGAGTCGAGCAGTACTTC. The encoded protein is CASSSMELAGVEQYF. J is TRBJ2-7 and V is TRBV7-9, with 11 bases that match TRBD2. Germline V gene sequence: CDR1 SEHNR, CDR2 FQNEAQ (reference sequence). With 4 bases clipped from V and 6 bases from J, the junction kept 8 bases outside the gene matches. The CDR3 loop spans 15 amino acids. The full variable domain, with the rest looked up from reference TRBV7-9 and TRBJ2-7, is DTGVSQNPRHKITKRGQNVTFRCDPISEHNRLYWYRQTLGQGPEFLTYFQNEAQLEKSRLLSDRFSAERPKGSFSTLEIQRTEQGDSAMYLCASSSMELAGVEQYFGPGTRLTVT.

The CDR3 region has the DNA TGTGCCAGCCCGGACTCCACCGAAAGCTACGAGCAGTACTTC. It translates to CASPDSTESYEQYF. The chain employs TRBV6-1 and TRBJ2-7, with a possible D match to TRBD2 (5 bases). The length of the CDR3 is 14 residues. Per germline, CDR1 MNHNS and CDR2 SASEGT. V gave up 8 bases and J gave up 3 bases, with 17 bases separating them.

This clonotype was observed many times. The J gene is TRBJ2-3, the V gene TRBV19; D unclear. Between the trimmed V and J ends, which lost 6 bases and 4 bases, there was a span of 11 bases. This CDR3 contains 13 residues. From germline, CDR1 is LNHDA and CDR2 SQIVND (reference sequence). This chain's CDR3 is CASSLSFPDTQYF. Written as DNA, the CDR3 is TGTGCCAGTAGCCTGTCTTTCCCAGATACGCAGTATTTT.

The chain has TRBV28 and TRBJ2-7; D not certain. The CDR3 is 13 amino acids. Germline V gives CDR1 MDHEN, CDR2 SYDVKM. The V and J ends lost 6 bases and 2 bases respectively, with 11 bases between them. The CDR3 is CASRSPGPYEQYF. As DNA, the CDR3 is TGTGCCAGCAGGTCCCCGGGCCCCTACGAGCAGTACTTC.

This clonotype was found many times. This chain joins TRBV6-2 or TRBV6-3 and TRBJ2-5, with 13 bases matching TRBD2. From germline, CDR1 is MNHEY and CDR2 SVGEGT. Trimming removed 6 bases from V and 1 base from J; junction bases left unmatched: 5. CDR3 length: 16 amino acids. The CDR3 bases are TGTGCCAGCAGAGCCGGACTAGCGGGAGTCCAAGAGACCCAGTACTTC. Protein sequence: CASRAGLAGVQETQYF.

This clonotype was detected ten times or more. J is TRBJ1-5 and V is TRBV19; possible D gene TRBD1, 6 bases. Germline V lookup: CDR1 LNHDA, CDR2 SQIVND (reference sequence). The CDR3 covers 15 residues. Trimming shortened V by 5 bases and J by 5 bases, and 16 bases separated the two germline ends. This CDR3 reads CASSATPGVDQPQHF. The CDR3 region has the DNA TGTGCCAGTAGTGCTACACCAGGGGTTGATCAGCCCCAGCATTTT.

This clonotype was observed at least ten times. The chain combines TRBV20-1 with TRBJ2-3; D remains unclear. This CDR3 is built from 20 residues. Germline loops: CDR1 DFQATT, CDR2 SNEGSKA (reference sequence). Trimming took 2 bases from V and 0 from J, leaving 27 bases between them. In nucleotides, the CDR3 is TGCAGTGCTAGAAATCCCTGGACCGGCTACCTAAATCAGAGCACAGATACGCAGTATTTT. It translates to CSARNPWTGYLNQSTDTQYF.

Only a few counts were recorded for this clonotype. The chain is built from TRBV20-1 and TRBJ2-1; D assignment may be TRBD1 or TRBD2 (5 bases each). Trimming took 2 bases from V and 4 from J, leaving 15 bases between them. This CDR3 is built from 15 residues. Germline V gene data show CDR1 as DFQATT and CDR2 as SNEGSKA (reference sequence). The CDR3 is CSARRRDGRYNEQFF. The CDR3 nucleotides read TGCAGTGCTAGACGACGGGACGGACGTTACAATGAGCAGTTCTTC.

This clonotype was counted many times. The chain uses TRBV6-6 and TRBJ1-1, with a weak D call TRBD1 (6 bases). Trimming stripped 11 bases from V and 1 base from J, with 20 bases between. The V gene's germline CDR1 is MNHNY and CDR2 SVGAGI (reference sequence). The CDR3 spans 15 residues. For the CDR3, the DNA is TGTGCCGGACGGGGGGACACAATAGGGAACACTGAAGCTTTCTTT. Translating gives CAGRGDTIGNTEAFF.

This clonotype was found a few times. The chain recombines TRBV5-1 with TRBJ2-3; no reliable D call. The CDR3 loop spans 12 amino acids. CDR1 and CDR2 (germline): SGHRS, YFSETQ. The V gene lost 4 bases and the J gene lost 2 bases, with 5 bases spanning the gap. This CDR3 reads CASSIHTDTQYF. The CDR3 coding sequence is TGCGCCAGCAGCATACACACAGATACGCAGTATTTT.

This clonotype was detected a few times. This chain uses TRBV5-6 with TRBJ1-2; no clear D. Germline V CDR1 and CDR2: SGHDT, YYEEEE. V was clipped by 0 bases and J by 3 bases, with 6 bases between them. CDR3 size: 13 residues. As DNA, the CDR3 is TGTGCCAGCAGCTTGGGGAAGCACTATGGCTACACCTTC. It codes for CASSLGKHYGYTF.

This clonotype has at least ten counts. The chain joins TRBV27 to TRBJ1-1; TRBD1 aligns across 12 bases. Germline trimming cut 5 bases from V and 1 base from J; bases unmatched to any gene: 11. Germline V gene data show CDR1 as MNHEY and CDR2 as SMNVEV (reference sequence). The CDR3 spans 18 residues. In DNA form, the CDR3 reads TGTGCCAGCAGTATCCAACAAGGGACAGGGGGCCAGAACACTGAAGCTTTCTTT. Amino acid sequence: CASSIQQGTGGQNTEAFF.

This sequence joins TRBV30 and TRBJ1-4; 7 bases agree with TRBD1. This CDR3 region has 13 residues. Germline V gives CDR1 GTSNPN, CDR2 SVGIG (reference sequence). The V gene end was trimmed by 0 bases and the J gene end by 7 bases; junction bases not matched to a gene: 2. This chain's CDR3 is CAWSVQGSEKLFF. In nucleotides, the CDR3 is TGTGCCTGGAGTGTACAGGGGAGTGAAAAACTGTTTTTT.

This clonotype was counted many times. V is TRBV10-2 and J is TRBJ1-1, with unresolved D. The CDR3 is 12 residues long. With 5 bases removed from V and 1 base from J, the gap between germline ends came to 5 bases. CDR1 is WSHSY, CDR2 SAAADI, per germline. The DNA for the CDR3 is TGCGCCAGCAGTTGGCAGAACACTGAAGCTTTCTTT. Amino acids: CASSWQNTEAFF.

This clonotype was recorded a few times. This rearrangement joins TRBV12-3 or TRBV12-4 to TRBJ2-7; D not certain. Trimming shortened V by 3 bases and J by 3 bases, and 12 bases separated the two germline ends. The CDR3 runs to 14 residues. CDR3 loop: CASSLGWVYYEQYF. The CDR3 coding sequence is TGTGCCAGCAGTTTGGGATGGGTCTACTACGAGCAGTACTTC.

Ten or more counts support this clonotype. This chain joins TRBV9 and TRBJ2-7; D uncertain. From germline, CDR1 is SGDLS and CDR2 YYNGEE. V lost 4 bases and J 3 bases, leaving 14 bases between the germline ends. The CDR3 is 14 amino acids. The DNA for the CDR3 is TGTGCCAGCAGCCCGAGTAACCCGAGCTACGAGCAGTACTTC. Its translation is CASSPSNPSYEQYF.

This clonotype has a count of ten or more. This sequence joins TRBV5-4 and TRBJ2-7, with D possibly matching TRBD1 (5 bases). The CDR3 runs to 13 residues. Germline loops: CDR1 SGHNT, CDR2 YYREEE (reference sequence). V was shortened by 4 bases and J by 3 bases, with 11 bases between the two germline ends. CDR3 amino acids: CASSRGNGYEQYF. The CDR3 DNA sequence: TGTGCCAGCAGCAGGGGTAATGGCTACGAGCAGTACTTC.

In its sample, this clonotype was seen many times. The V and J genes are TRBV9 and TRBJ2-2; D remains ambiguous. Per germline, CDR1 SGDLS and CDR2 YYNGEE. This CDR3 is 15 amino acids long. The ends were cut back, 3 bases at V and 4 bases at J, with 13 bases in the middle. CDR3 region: CASSASTRGTGELFF. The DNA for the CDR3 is TGTGCCAGCAGCGCATCCACCCGCGGCACCGGGGAGCTGTTTTTT.

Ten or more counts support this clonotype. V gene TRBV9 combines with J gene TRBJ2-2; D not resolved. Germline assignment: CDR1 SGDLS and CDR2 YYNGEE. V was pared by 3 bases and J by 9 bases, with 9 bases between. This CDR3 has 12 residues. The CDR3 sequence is CASSALDWELFF. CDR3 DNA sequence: TGTGCCAGCAGCGCTCTTGATTGGGAGCTGTTTTTT. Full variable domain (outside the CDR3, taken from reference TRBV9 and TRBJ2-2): DSGVTQTPKHLITATGQRVTLRCSPRSGDLSVYWYQQSLDQGLQFLIQYYNGEERAKGNILERFSAQQFPDLHSELNLSSLELGDSALYFCASSALDWELFFGEGSRLTVL.

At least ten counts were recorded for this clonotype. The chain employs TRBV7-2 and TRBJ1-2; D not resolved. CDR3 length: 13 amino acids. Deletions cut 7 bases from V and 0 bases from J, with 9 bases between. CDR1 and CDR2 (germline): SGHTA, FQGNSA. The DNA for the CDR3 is TGTGCCAGCACTGGCCAAACTAACTATGGCTACACCTTC. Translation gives CASTGQTNYGYTF. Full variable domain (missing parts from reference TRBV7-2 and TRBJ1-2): GAGVSQSPSNKVTEKGKDVELRCDPISGHTALYWYRQSLGQGLEFLIYFQGNSAPDKSGLPSDRFSAERTGGSVSTLTIQRTQQEDSAVYLCASTGQTNYGYTFGSGTRLTVV.

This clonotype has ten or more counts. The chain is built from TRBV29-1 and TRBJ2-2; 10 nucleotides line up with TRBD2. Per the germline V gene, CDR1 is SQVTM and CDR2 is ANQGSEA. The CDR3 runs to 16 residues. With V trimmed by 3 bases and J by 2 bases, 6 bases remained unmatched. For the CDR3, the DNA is TGCAGCGTTGAGGGGCGGACTAGCGGTAACACCGGGGAGCTGTTTTTT. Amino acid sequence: CSVEGRTSGNTGELFF.

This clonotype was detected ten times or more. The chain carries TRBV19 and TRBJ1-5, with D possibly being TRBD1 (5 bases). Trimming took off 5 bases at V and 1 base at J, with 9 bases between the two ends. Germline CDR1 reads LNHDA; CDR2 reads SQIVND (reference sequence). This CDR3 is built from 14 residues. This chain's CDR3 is CASSARDSNQPQHF. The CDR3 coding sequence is TGTGCCAGTAGTGCAAGGGACAGCAATCAGCCCCAGCATTTT.

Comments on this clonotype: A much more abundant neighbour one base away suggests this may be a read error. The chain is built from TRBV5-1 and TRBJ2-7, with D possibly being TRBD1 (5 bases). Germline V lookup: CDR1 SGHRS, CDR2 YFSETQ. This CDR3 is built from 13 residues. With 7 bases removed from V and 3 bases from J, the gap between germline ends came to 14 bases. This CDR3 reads CASRLGLNYEQYF. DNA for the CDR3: TGCGCCAGCCGCCTGGGGCTAAACTACGAGCAGTACTTC.

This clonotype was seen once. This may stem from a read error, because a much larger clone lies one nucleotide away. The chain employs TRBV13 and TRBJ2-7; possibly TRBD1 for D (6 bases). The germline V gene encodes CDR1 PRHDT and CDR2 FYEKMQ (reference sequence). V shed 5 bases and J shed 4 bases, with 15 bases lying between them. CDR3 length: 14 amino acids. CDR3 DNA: TGTGCCAGCAGCCAACTAGTGGGGGCGTACGAGCAGTACTTC. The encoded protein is CASSQLVGAYEQYF. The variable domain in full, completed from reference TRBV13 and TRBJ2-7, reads AAGVIQSPRHLIKEKRETATLKCYPIPRHDTVYWYQQGPGQDPQFLISFYEKMQSDKGSIPDRFSAQQFSDYHSELNMSSLELGDSALYFCASSQLVGAYEQYFGPGTRLTVT.

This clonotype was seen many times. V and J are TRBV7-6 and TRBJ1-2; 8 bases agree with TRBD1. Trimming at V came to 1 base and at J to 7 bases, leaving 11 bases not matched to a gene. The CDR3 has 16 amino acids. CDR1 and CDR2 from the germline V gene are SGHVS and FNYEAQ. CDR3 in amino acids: CASSLGGVRDRGGYTF. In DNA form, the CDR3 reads TGTGCCAGCAGCTTAGGAGGGGTTCGAGACAGGGGTGGCTACACCTTC.

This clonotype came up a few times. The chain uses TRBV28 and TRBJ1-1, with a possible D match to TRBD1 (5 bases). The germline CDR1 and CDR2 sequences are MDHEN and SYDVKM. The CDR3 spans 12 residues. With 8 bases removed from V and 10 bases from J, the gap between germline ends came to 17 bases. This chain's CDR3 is CASFTTALGAFF. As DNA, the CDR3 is TGTGCCAGCTTTACGACAGCCCTGGGAGCTTTCTTT.